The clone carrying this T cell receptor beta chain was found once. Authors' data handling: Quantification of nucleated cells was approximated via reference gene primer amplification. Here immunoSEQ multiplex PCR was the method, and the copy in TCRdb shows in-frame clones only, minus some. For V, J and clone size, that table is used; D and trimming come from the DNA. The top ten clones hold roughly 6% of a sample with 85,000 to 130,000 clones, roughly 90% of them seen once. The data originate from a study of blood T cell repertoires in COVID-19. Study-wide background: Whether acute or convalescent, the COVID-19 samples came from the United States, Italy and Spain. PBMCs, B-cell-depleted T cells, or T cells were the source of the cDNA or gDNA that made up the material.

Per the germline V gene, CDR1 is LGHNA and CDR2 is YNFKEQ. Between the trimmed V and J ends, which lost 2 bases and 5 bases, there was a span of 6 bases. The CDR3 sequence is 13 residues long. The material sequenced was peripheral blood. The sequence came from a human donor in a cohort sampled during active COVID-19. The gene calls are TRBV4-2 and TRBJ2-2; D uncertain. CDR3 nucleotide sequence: TGTGCCAGCAGCCAACCTTCTACCGGGGAGCTGTTTTTT. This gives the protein CASSQPSTGELFF.